The 14 T cell receptor beta chains below come from one sample, sequenced in a study of STAT3 mutations in large granular lymphocyte leukemia. Study results and caveats: In T-cell large granular lymphocyte leukemia, about half of patients showed multiple immunodominant subclonotypes.

The antigens of these receptors remain unknown. Assay: immunoSEQ multiplex PCR; the TCRdb copy retains only in-frame clones and omits some. This table has nearly 25,000 clones, around 93% appearing once. The sample comprised peripheral blood mononuclear cells. The receptors were gathered from a man in his forties or fifties with T-cell large granular lymphocyte leukemia. Some clones in this sample may be carry-over from other donors' samples.

CDR3 loop: CASSKRGATDTQYF. For the CDR3, the DNA is TGTGCCAGCAGCAAGCGGGGGGCCACAGATACGCAGTATTTT. The V call is TRBV5-4, the J call TRBJ2-3, with 9 bases that match TRBD2. J gave up 2 bases and V 4 bases, and 2 bases lay outside the gene matches. This CDR3 has 14 residues. Germline V gives CDR1 SGHNT, CDR2 YYREEE (reference sequence).

The chain couples TRBV6-1 to TRBJ1-1, with 7 positions matching TRBD1. CDR1 MNHNS and CDR2 SASEGT come from the germline V gene. V shed 4 bases and J 5 bases; nucleotides not matched to a gene: 4. The CDR3 is 13 residues long. Written as DNA, the CDR3 is TGTGCCAGCAGTGGGGGGACAGTAACTGAAGCTTTCTTT. This sequence encodes CASSGGTVTEAFF.

The chain joins TRBV30 to TRBJ2-1, with no clear D. V was cut by 0 bases and J by 10 bases, with 10 bases left in between. Germline assignment: CDR1 GTSNPN and CDR2 SVGIG (reference sequence). The length of the CDR3 is 12 residues. CDR3 loop: CAWSVVEDEQFF. The CDR3 DNA reads TGTGCCTGGAGTGTAGTGGAAGACGAGCAGTTCTTC.

The V gene is TRBV30, the J gene TRBJ1-2; 7 nucleotides line up with TRBD1. The junction had 12 bases not matched to a gene; V was cut back by 4 bases and J by 4 bases. Germline assignment: CDR1 GTSNPN and CDR2 SVGIG (reference sequence). This CDR3 has 15 amino acids. As DNA, the CDR3 is TGTGCCTGGAAGGACCCGAGGGGGCCGGGCTATGGCTACACCTTC. Its translation is CAWKDPRGPGYGYTF.

This rearrangement joins TRBV5-4 to TRBJ2-7; maybe TRBD2 (6 bases). Per the germline V gene, CDR1 is SGHNT and CDR2 is YYREEE (reference sequence). Trimming shortened V by 0 bases and J by 0 bases, and 10 bases separated the two germline ends. The CDR3 runs to 15 residues. In nucleotides, the CDR3 is TGTGCCAGCAGCTTGGAGGGAGGCCTCTCCTACGAGCAGTACTTC. Protein sequence: CASSLEGGLSYEQYF.

The chain is built from TRBV7-9 and TRBJ2-1, with D maybe TRBD2 (6 bases). Trimming removed 4 bases from V and 4 bases from J, with 14 bases in between. The germline V gene has CDR1 SEHNR and CDR2 FQNEAQ (reference sequence). CDR3 size: 15 residues. Written as DNA, the CDR3 is TGTGCCAGCAGCTCGGGACTTCGAGGGTACAATGAGCAGTTCTTC. Protein product: CASSSGLRGYNEQFF.

This clone was detected only once. The chain couples TRBV18 to TRBJ2-7; 10 bases fit TRBD1. The J segment lost 5 bases and the V segment lost 1 base, leaving 5 bases of the junction unmatched. The CDR3 has 15 residues. Germline values: CDR1 KGHSH, CDR2 LQKENI. Here the CDR3 reads CASSPLRTGGHEQYF. CDR3 sequence (DNA): TGTGCCAGCTCACCACTCAGGACAGGGGGGCACGAGCAGTACTTC.

This clone was detected only a few times. The chain has TRBV18 and TRBJ1-2, with D perhaps matching TRBD1 (6 bases). CDR3 size: 13 residues. Trimming shortened V by 6 bases and J by 6 bases, and 14 bases separated the two germline ends. Germline V gene lookup returns CDR1 KGHSH and CDR2 LQKENI. The CDR3: CASSSAGGDGYTF. CDR3 nucleotides: TGTGCCAGCTCCAGTGCGGGGGGCGATGGCTACACCTTC. Filled out from reference TRBV18 and TRBJ1-2, the complete variable domain reads NAGVMQNPRHLVRRRGQEARLRCSPMKGHSHVYWYRQLPEEGLKFMVYLQKENIIDESGMPKERFSAEFPKEGPSILRIQQVVRGDSAAYFCASSSAGGDGYTFGSGTRLTVV.

The chain employs TRBV6-6 and TRBJ2-7, with D possibly TRBD1 on 5 matching bases. With 2 bases removed from V and 7 bases from J, the gap between germline ends came to 12 bases. Germline CDR1 and CDR2: MNHNY and SVGAGI (reference sequence). CDR3 length equals 13 residues. In nucleotides, the CDR3 is TGTGCCAGCAGTTACCAGGGTACGAGGGAGCAGTACTTC. Encoded protein: CASSYQGTREQYF.

The chain uses TRBV28 and TRBJ2-7; 7 nucleotides match TRBD1. V lost 6 bases and J lost 1; bases outside the gene matches: 3. CDR1 MDHEN and CDR2 SYDVKM come from the germline V gene. The CDR3 is 13 amino acids. The CDR3 DNA reads as TGTGCCAGCAGGCAGACAGGGTCCTACGAGCAGTACTTC. Translated: CASRQTGSYEQYF. The entire variable domain, with the rest obtained from reference TRBV28 and TRBJ2-7, is as follows: DVKVTQSSRYLVKRTGEKVFLECVQDMDHENMFWYRQDPGLGLRLIYFSYDVKMKEKGDIPEGYSVSREKKERFSLILESASTNQTSMYLCASRQTGSYEQYFGPGTRLTVT.

Note on this clone: The germline gene is not matched at one end of the junction; a read error may be the cause. The gene calls are TRBV5-1 and TRBJ1-1, with D maybe TRBD1 (5 bases). The CDR3 length is 15 residues. Germline CDR1 is SGHRS and CDR2 is YFSETQ. As DNA, the CDR3 is TGCGCCAGCAACTTGGGAGGACACCCGAACACTGAAGCTTTCTTT. Amino acids: CASNLGGHPNTEAFF.

CDR3 sequence reads: CASSSNPGARTTEAFF. The CDR3 DNA reads as TGTGCCAGCAGTTCCAATCCTGGGGCGAGGACCACTGAAGCTTTCTTT. The chain carries TRBV6-5 and TRBJ1-1, with D perhaps matching TRBD1 (5 bases). The V and J ends lost 4 bases and 4 bases respectively, with 19 bases between them. This CDR3 comprises 16 residues. Germline values: CDR1 MNHEY, CDR2 SVGAGI.

The chain is built from TRBV7-9 and TRBJ1-1; TRBD1 matches at 7 bases. V shed 1 base and J 4 bases; nucleotides not matched to a gene: 3. Germline V gene lookup returns CDR1 SEHNR and CDR2 FQNEAQ (reference sequence). The CDR3 totals 14 residues. CDR3 protein: CASSLDRGATEAFF. For the CDR3, the DNA is TGTGCCAGCAGCTTAGACAGGGGAGCCACTGAAGCTTTCTTT.

This clone came up once. This rearrangement joins TRBV5-1 to TRBJ2-7; 8 bases agree with TRBD1. The CDR3 length is 14 residues. Germline CDR1 and CDR2: SGHRS and YFSETQ. Unmatched junction bases numbered 15, after V lost 8 bases and J lost 8 bases. CDR3 protein: CARLGGRGLKKQYF. The CDR3 DNA is TGCGCCAGATTAGGGGGCAGGGGGCTGAAAAAGCAGTACTTC.